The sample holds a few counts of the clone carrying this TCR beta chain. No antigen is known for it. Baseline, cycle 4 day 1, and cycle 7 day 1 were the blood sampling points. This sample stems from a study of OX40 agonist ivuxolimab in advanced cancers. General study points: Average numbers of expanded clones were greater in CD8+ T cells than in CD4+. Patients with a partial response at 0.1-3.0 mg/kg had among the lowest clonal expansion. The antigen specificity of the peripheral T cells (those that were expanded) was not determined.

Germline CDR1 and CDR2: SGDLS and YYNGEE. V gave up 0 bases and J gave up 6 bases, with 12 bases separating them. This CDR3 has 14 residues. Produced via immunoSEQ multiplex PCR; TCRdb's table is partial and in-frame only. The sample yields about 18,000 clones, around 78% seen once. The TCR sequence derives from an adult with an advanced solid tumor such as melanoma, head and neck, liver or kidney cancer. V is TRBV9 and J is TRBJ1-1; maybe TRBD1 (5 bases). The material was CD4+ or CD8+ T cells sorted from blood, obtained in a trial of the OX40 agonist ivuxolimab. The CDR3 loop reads CASSVVRGGAEAFF. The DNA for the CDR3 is TGTGCCAGCAGCGTAGTACGGGGGGGAGCTGAAGCTTTCTTT.